This T cell receptor beta chain comes out of a study of blood T cell repertoires in COVID-19. Germline trimming cut 2 bases from V and 3 bases from J; bases unmatched to any gene: 8. The CDR3 is made up of 17 amino acids. Germline V gene sequence: CDR1 MNHEY, CDR2 SVGEGT. Method: immunoSEQ multiplex PCR; TCRdb's copy keeps in-frame clones and lacks some. Here the sample spans approximately 66,000 clones, just under 90% being singletons. The V gene is TRBV6-2 or TRBV6-3, the J gene TRBJ1-1, with TRBD1 identical over 11 bases. Sequencing was done on a sample of peripheral blood. The receptor was isolated from a human donor with active COVID-19. The donor label of this sample is uncertain. The CDR3 DNA reads as TGTGCCAGCAGTTACGGGACAGGGGGGTGGTTGGACACTGAAGCTTTCTTT. This encodes CASSYGTGGWLDTEAFF.